Below are 21 T cell receptor beta chains sequenced from a single sample in a study of Graves' ophthalmopathy and Graves' hyperthyroidism. Scientists amplified the TCR beta CDR3 regions from RNA transcripts. First-round RT-PCR relied on HTBI primers, and a second-round multiplex PCR came next. TCRdb re-analysed the multiplex PCR reads in MiXCR, keeping a single row per CDR3 protein. The profile shows about 740,000 distinct CDR3 sequences, 40% of them singletons. The sample was peripheral blood. Receptor source: an adult man with Graves' ophthalmopathy.

The V gene is TRBV28, the J gene TRBJ2-7; possibly TRBD1 for D (6 bases). This CDR3 contains 15 residues. Germline V gene sequence: CDR1 MDHEN, CDR2 SYDVKM. V was shortened by 4 bases and J by 3 bases, with 16 bases between the two germline ends. This CDR3 is CASSSPGQNNYEQYF. The DNA for the CDR3 is TGTGCCAGCAGTTCACCTGGACAGAATAACTACGAGCAGTACTTC. The variable domain in full, with the rest retrieved from reference TRBV28 and TRBJ2-7, is DVKVTQSSRYLVKRTGEKVFLECVQDMDHENMFWYRQDPGLGLRLIYFSYDVKMKEKGDIPEGYSVSREKKERFSLILESASTNQTSMYLCASSSPGQNNYEQYFGPGTRLTVT.

The V gene is TRBV2, the J gene TRBJ1-5; no clear D. The ends were cut back, 6 bases at V and 0 bases at J, with 6 bases in the middle. CDR3 length equals 13 residues. Looked up from germline, CDR1 is SNHLY and CDR2 is FYNNEI. CDR3 nucleotide sequence: TGTGCCAGCAGCACCATTAGCAATCAGCCCCAGCATTTT. It is translated as CASSTISNQPQHF.

This clonotype has at least ten counts. The chain combines TRBV7-8 with TRBJ2-6; the D is unclear. V shed 5 bases and J shed 1 base, with 6 bases lying between them. This CDR3 contains 14 residues. Germline V gene sequence: CDR1 SGHVS, CDR2 FQNEAQ. CDR3 loop: CASSDGSGANVLTF. DNA for the CDR3: TGTGCCAGCAGCGACGGTTCTGGGGCCAACGTCCTGACTTTC.

The rearrangement uses TRBV15 and TRBJ2-7; D is unresolved. This CDR3 spans 13 amino acids. The V and J ends lost 2 bases and 7 bases respectively, with 12 bases between them. Germline V CDR1 and CDR2: LNHNV, YYDKDF (reference sequence). The CDR3 DNA follows: TGTGCCACCAGCAGATCGGGTCGAGGAGAGCAGTACTTC. Its protein is CATSRSGRGEQYF.

The sample holds one count of this clonotype. The rearrangement uses TRBV10-3 and TRBJ1-1, with D maybe TRBD1 (5 bases). V gave up 8 bases and J gave up 7 bases, with 14 bases separating them. CDR3 size: 12 residues. Germline CDR1 is ENHRY and CDR2 is SYGVKD. Here the CDR3 DNA reads TGTGCCATCTCCGACGGGACTAATGAAGCTTTCTTT. The encoded protein is CAISDGTNEAFF.

The sample holds many counts of this clonotype. The rearrangement uses TRBV15 and TRBJ1-6; maybe TRBD1 (5 bases). V lost 6 bases and J 0 bases, leaving 15 bases between the germline ends. Germline V CDR1 and CDR2: LNHNV, YYDKDF (reference sequence). CDR3 size: 17 residues. The CDR3: CATRPQKGSSYNSPLHF. The CDR3 coding sequence is TGTGCCACCAGACCTCAAAAGGGGAGCTCCTATAATTCACCCCTCCACTTT.

The chain couples TRBV10-3 to TRBJ1-5, with D possibly matching TRBD1 (5 bases). Germline CDR1 ENHRY, CDR2 SYGVKD. The CDR3 contains 13 residues. V was shortened by 3 bases and J by 5 bases, with 8 bases between the two germline ends. In nucleotides, the CDR3 is TGTGCCATCAGTGACAGGGATGATCAGCCCCAGCATTTT. This gives the protein CAISDRDDQPQHF.

The chain is built from TRBV12-3 or TRBV12-4 and TRBJ1-5, with 7 bases aligning to TRBD1. The CDR3 extends over 15 amino acids. The ends lost 8 bases at V and 2 bases at J; junction bases unmatched: 9. CDR3 in DNA: TGTGCCAGCGAAGGAACAGGGGCTGGCAATCAGCCCCAGCATTTT. Encoded protein: CASEGTGAGNQPQHF.

V and J are TRBV7-7 and TRBJ1-4; D unclear. Germline V gene lookup returns CDR1 SSHAT and CDR2 FNYEAQ (reference sequence). The CDR3 is 14 amino acids. Trimming took off 4 bases at V and 5 bases at J, with 11 bases between the two ends. This CDR3 reads CASSYRVPNEKLFF. The CDR3 coding sequence is TGTGCCAGCAGCTACCGGGTCCCAAATGAAAAACTGTTTTTT.

As to this clonotype: At one end, the junction sequence differs from germline, possibly due to a read error. The chain couples TRBV7-2 to TRBJ2-7, with D tentatively TRBD2 (6 bases). The length of the CDR3 is 15 residues. From germline, CDR1 is SGHTA and CDR2 FQGNSA. CDR3 in DNA: TGCGCCAGCAGCCAAGACGGCGGGACCGACTACGAGCAGTACTTC. It specifies CASSQDGGTDYEQYF.

This clonotype was counted at least ten times. This chain joins TRBV2 and TRBJ1-1; 9 nucleotides agree with TRBD1. Per germline, CDR1 SNHLY and CDR2 FYNNEI. The CDR3 has 15 amino acids. The J segment lost 1 base and the V segment lost 6 bases, leaving 6 bases of the junction unmatched. This chain's CDR3 is CASREDRGTNTEAFF. In nucleotides, the CDR3 is TGTGCCAGCAGGGAGGACAGGGGAACGAACACTGAAGCTTTCTTT.

The J gene is TRBJ2-7, the V gene TRBV7-2; no reliable D call. From germline, CDR1 is SGHTA and CDR2 FQGNSA. The V gene lost 0 bases and the J gene lost 6 bases, with 12 bases spanning the gap. This CDR3 has 14 residues. Here the CDR3 DNA reads TGTGCCAGCAGCTTAGCTGGCTACCCGGGCGAGCAGTACTTC. Protein: CASSLAGYPGEQYF.

V is TRBV7-3 and J is TRBJ2-5; possibly TRBD1 for D (5 bases). This CDR3 is built from 17 residues. The V gene lost 4 bases and the J gene lost 5 bases, with 23 bases spanning the gap. In germline, CDR1 is SGHTA, CDR2 FQGTGA. CDR3 in DNA: TGTGCCAGCAGCTACCCCGTGACAGAGGCACCCCCGGAGACCCAGTACTTC. This encodes CASSYPVTEAPPETQYF.

The V and J genes are TRBV6-5 and TRBJ1-1; possible D gene TRBD1, 6 bases. The CDR3 runs to 15 residues. Trimming stripped 2 bases from V and 5 bases from J, with 15 bases between. Germline CDR1 MNHEY, CDR2 SVGAGI. CDR3 nucleotides: TGTGCCAGCAGTTACGGGGGGACACACGGGACTGAAGCTTTCTTT. It is translated as CASSYGGTHGTEAFF.

This clonotype was detected only once. A much larger clone differs by one base, so this may be a read error. The conserved closing phenylalanine or tryptophan is absent in this CDR3, likely reflecting a read error. This sequence joins TRBV7-9 and TRBJ2-5; the D is unclear. There are 14 residues in the CDR3. The germline V gene encodes CDR1 SEHNR and CDR2 FQNEAQ (reference sequence). V was trimmed by 3 bases and J by 5 bases, leaving 13 bases between them. CDR3 DNA sequence: TGTGCCAGCAGCTTCTTCACGGCTGGGGAGACCCAGTACGTC. Translation gives CASSFFTAGETQYV.

The chain carries TRBV28 and TRBJ2-5, with D unclear. The CDR3 is 16 residues long. Germline V CDR1 and CDR2: MDHEN, SYDVKM. Trimming shortened V by 5 bases and J by 2 bases, and 18 bases separated the two germline ends. Written as DNA, the CDR3 is TGTGCCAGCAGTGTGTTACGGACGGAAATACAAGAGACCCAGTACTTC. This codes for CASSVLRTEIQETQYF.

For this clonotype: Being one base from a much bigger clone, this may be a read error. The chain is built from TRBV5-4 and TRBJ2-5, with TRBD1 as a possible D gene (6 bases). In germline, CDR1 is SGHNT, CDR2 YYREEE (reference sequence). Deletions cut 0 bases from V and 13 bases from J, with 13 bases between. The CDR3 contains 12 residues. The CDR3 reads CASSLAMGHRYF. CDR3 DNA: TGTGCCAGCAGCTTGGCCATGGGACACCGGTACTTC.

The chain recombines TRBV7-7 with TRBJ1-5, with D tentatively TRBD1 (5 bases). CDR1 is SSHAT, CDR2 FNYEAQ, per germline (reference sequence). The CDR3 runs to 17 residues. The CDR3 sequence: CPIREPTGTPNDQPQHF. The DNA for the CDR3 is TGTCCCATTCGAGAGCCGACGGGGACTCCAAACGATCAGCCCCAGCATTTT.

This clonotype came up a few times. The genes are TRBV10-3 and TRBJ1-2; D not certain. Trimming took off 10 bases at V and 4 bases at J, with 16 bases between the two ends. The CDR3 extends over 13 amino acids. The germline CDR1 and CDR2 sequences are ENHRY and SYGVKD. The CDR3 sequence: CASNPQVGYGYTF. The CDR3, as DNA: TGTGCCAGCAATCCCCAGGTTGGCTATGGCTACACCTTC.

The chain recombines TRBV24-1 with TRBJ2-3; maybe TRBD2 (5 bases). Trimming left V 1 base short and J 2 bases short, with 12 bases between. The CDR3 spans 16 residues. The germline CDR1 and CDR2 sequences are KGHDR and SFDVKD. The CDR3 reads CATSDFSLGNTDTQYF. Written as DNA, the CDR3 is TGTGCCACCAGTGATTTTTCGCTCGGGAACACAGATACGCAGTATTTT.

The chain links TRBV29-1 to TRBJ2-7; 8 nucleotides line up with TRBD1. Germline loops: CDR1 SQVTM, CDR2 ANQGSEA. The CDR3 spans 14 residues. V lost 7 bases to trimming and J lost 7 bases; unmatched junction nucleotides: 15. Here the CDR3 DNA reads TGCAGCGCCGGAATTGACCAGGGGGCGGGTGAGCAGTACTTC. It translates to CSAGIDQGAGEQYF.